The entry below gives a single TCR beta chain sequence along with its context. Its antigen is not known. The data are from a study of cytomegalovirus exposure and HLA in healthy donors. Study as a whole: The study's early data release held about 80 million unique TCRs from HLA-typed donors. Study results and limitations: When the data were analyzed later, several of the most significant clusters appeared to be linked to common viral pathogens.

V gave up 10 bases and J gave up 2 bases, with 18 bases separating them. Germline V gene sequence: CDR1 LNHDA, CDR2 SQIVND (reference sequence). The CDR3 sequence is 14 residues long. The PCR employed 60 Vbeta primers together with 13 Jbeta primers. Clones were read by immunoSEQ multiplex PCR, and TCRdb kept only the in-frame ones, dropping some. The sample table includes more than 50,000 clones. The TCR originated in a man aged 45-65 years in good health and CMV-seropositive. Sample: PBMCs. This sequence joins TRBV19 and TRBJ2-7; D gene uncertain. The CDR3 loop is CATRLKGRAYEQYF. The CDR3 nucleotides read TGTGCCACAAGACTGAAAGGCAGAGCCTACGAGCAGTACTTC.